The 28 T cell receptor beta chains below come from one sample, sequenced in a study of T-cell reconstitution after alpha-beta-depleted transplantation in children. Preparing the TCRbeta library involved the use of unique molecular identifiers. TCRdb called the PCR reads again in MiXCR, with one record for every CDR3 protein. There are 580,000 or so distinct CDR3 sequences in the sample; under 25% occur only once, and 13% to 15% lies in the top ten. Sequenced material: PBMCs, mostly from graft donor cells, taken 360 days after TCRalphabeta/CD19-depleted stem cell transplant. Receptors originate from a boy younger than two who had a stem cell transplant for acute myeloid leukemia, so the T cells may come from the graft donor.

This clonotype was seen only a few times. The rearrangement joins TRBV4-2 to TRBJ2-2, with 7 bases identical to TRBD1. Germline CDR1 and CDR2: LGHNA and YNFKEQ. The CDR3 loop spans 16 amino acids. J lost 3 bases, V lost 3 bases, and 7 bases had no gene match. The DNA of the CDR3 is TGTGCCAGCAGCCAGGACGGGACAGCGTACACCGGGGAGCTGTTTTTT. It translates to CASSQDGTAYTGELFF.

This chain joins TRBV12-3 or TRBV12-4 and TRBJ1-2; TRBD1 is a possible D gene (5 bases). This CDR3 is 13 amino acids long. Trimming removed 6 bases from V and 9 bases from J, with 17 bases in between. CDR3 loop: CASRLTEGRRYTF. In DNA, the CDR3 is TGTGCCAGCAGGCTTACCGAGGGGCGGCGCTACACCTTC.

The rearrangement links TRBV10-3 to TRBJ2-7; weak D call: TRBD1 (7 bases). V shed 11 bases and J shed 0 bases, with 23 bases lying between them. Germline CDR1 is ENHRY and CDR2 is SYGVKD. The CDR3 loop spans 16 amino acids. CDR3 amino acids: CADSVQEGQCSYEQYV. The CDR3 nucleotides read TGTGCCGACAGTGTCCAGGAGGGACAGTGCTCCTACGAGCAGTACGTC.

This sequence joins TRBV20-1 and TRBJ1-2; 7 bases are a match to TRBD1. The CDR3 runs 17 residues. Trimming removed 7 bases from V and 4 bases from J; junction bases left unmatched: 21. Germline V gene sequence: CDR1 DFQATT, CDR2 SNEGSKA (reference sequence). In nucleotides, the CDR3 is TGCAGTGTTTTTCGGGGGACAGTTACCTCCGGAACCTATGGCTACACCTTC. Translated, it gives CSVFRGTVTSGTYGYTF.

In its sample, this clonotype was seen many times. The rearrangement links TRBV7-9 to TRBJ1-1; a weak D match, TRBD1 (5 bases). The V gene lost 5 bases and the J gene lost 0 bases, with 16 bases spanning the gap. The CDR3 contains 16 residues. CDR1 SEHNR and CDR2 FQNEAQ come from the germline V gene (reference sequence). The CDR3: CASSRSGSRLNTEAFF. In DNA, the CDR3 is TGTGCCAGCAGCCGTTCAGGGTCCCGTCTGAACACTGAAGCTTTCTTT.

This chain uses TRBV29-1 with TRBJ1-1; D uncertain. Germline V gene data show CDR1 as SQVTM and CDR2 as ANQGSEA. This CDR3 spans 10 amino acids. Trimming pared 6 bases from V and 10 bases from J, leaving 12 bases between. This chain's CDR3 is CSVVKVGAFF. The CDR3 nucleotides read TGCAGCGTGGTAAAGGTGGGAGCTTTCTTT.

The chain has TRBV2 and TRBJ1-2, with D possibly being TRBD1 (6 bases). Trimming shortened V by 6 bases and J by 1 base, and 12 bases separated the two germline ends. This CDR3 is built from 14 residues. Germline V gene lookup returns CDR1 SNHLY and CDR2 FYNNEI. CDR3 coding DNA: TGTGCCAGCAGGGAGCGAGGGGGTAACTATGGCTACACCTTC. This encodes CASRERGGNYGYTF.

This clonotype has more than one count but fewer than ten. The chain uses TRBV29-1 and TRBJ2-5; TRBD2 is a possible D gene (6 bases). The V gene's germline CDR1 is SQVTM and CDR2 ANQGSEA. V was trimmed by 2 bases and J by 3 bases, leaving 13 bases between them. CDR3 length equals 14 residues. CDR3 in amino acids: CSVEIGLPEETQYF. CDR3 DNA: TGCAGCGTTGAAATAGGACTACCTGAAGAGACCCAGTACTTC. Full variable domain (missing parts from reference TRBV29-1 and TRBJ2-5): SAVISQKPSRDICQRGTSLTIQCQVDSQVTMMFWYRQQPGQSLTLIATANQGSEATYESGFVIDKFPISRPNLTFSTLTVSNMSPEDSSIYLCSVEIGLPEETQYFGPGTRLLVL.

The sample holds many counts of this clonotype. The gene calls are TRBV20-1 and TRBJ2-3; 9 bases are a match to TRBD2. The CDR3 length is 19 residues. V lost 3 bases, J lost 2 bases, and 18 bases stayed unmatched. Per germline, CDR1 DFQATT and CDR2 SNEGSKA (reference sequence). The CDR3 region is CSARPFASSGGSFTDTQYF. DNA for the CDR3: TGCAGTGCTAGGCCCTTTGCTTCCAGCGGGGGGAGCTTCACAGATACGCAGTATTTT.

CDR3 residues: CSARGTGGVTGELFF. DNA of the CDR3: TGCAGTGCTAGGGGGACAGGGGGCGTCACCGGGGAGCTGTTTTTT. The chain has TRBV20-1 and TRBJ2-2; 12 bases line up with TRBD1. The CDR3 runs to 15 residues. With 3 bases clipped from V and 4 bases from J, the junction kept 3 bases outside the gene matches. CDR1 and CDR2 (germline): DFQATT, SNEGSKA (reference sequence).

This clonotype appeared many times. The CDR3 protein is CASSLWVATGELFF. The DNA for the CDR3 is TGTGCCAGCAGCTTATGGGTGGCCACCGGGGAGCTGTTTTTT. The chain carries TRBV7-2 and TRBJ2-2; D remains unclear. This CDR3 is 14 amino acids long. Trimming took off 2 bases at V and 4 bases at J, with 8 bases between the two ends. Looked up from germline, CDR1 is SGHTA and CDR2 is FQGNSA.

In this sample, this clonotype turned up a few times. V and J are TRBV15 and TRBJ2-3; no definite D call. The ends were cut back, 0 bases at V and 3 bases at J, with 7 bases in the middle. Germline assignment: CDR1 LNHNV and CDR2 YYDKDF (reference sequence). This CDR3 region has 14 residues. CDR3 amino acids: CATSREEETDTQYF. CDR3 DNA sequence: TGTGCCACCAGCAGAGAAGAGGAAACAGATACGCAGTATTTT. Looking up the rest from reference TRBV15 and TRBJ2-3 gives the full variable domain: DAMVIQNPRYQVTQFGKPVTLSCSQTLNHNVMYWYQQKSSQAPKLLFHYYDKDFNNEADTPDNFQSRRPNTSFCFLDIRSPGLGDTAMYLCATSREEETDTQYFGPGTRLTVL.

The V call is TRBV7-6, the J call TRBJ1-1, with D possibly matching TRBD1 (6 bases). This CDR3 is built from 15 residues. Trimming removed 5 bases at V and 1 base at J, with 14 bases between. Germline CDR1 SGHVS, CDR2 FNYEAQ. The CDR3 protein is CASSRIGGGNTEAFF. CDR3 DNA: TGTGCCAGCAGCCGAATAGGAGGGGGGAACACTGAAGCTTTCTTT.

This clonotype was counted a few times. The chain joins TRBV12-3 or TRBV12-4 to TRBJ2-5, with 10 bases fitting TRBD1. V lost 4 bases to trimming and J lost 2 bases; unmatched junction nucleotides: 10. The CDR3 consists of 17 residues. Here the CDR3 DNA reads TGTGCCAGCAGTTCCTCAATGGACAGGGGGAGGCAAGAGACCCAGTACTTC. It translates to CASSSSMDRGRQETQYF.

In its sample, this clonotype was seen a few times. This rearrangement joins TRBV29-1 to TRBJ2-1; 7 bases match TRBD1. The trim removed 5 bases at V and 0 bases at J, leaving 7 bases unmatched. This CDR3 has 15 amino acids. CDR1 is SQVTM, CDR2 ANQGSEA, per germline. CDR3 loop: CSVSGTESSYNEQFF. CDR3 bases: TGCAGCGTTTCCGGGACAGAGAGCTCCTACAATGAGCAGTTCTTC.

J is TRBJ1-2 and V is TRBV20-1, with unresolved D. CDR3 length: 11 amino acids. Germline values: CDR1 DFQATT, CDR2 SNEGSKA (reference sequence). V lost 5 bases to trimming and J lost 7 bases, with 11 bases between them. The CDR3 DNA follows: TGCAGTGCTCGGAAAACACGTGGCTACACCTTC. Translated, it gives CSARKTRGYTF.

This chain links TRBV5-6 with TRBJ2-3, with no clear D. The germline gives CDR1 SGHDT, CDR2 YYEEEE. There are 16 residues in the CDR3. Trimming removed 3 bases at V and 0 bases at J, with 14 bases between. CDR3 loop: CASSSERTLSTDTQYF. The CDR3 DNA follows: TGTGCCAGCAGCTCGGAAAGGACCCTCAGCACAGATACGCAGTATTTT.

This clonotype was found a few times. J is TRBJ1-3 and V is TRBV6-5; D remains ambiguous. Germline assignment: CDR1 MNHEY and CDR2 SVGAGI. The V end was cut by 2 bases, the J end by 0 bases, with 5 bases between. This CDR3 comprises 14 residues. The CDR3 reads CASSYVGSGNTIYF. In nucleotides, the CDR3 is TGTGCCAGCAGTTACGTCGGCTCTGGAAACACCATATATTTT.

This clonotype was recorded a few times. The chain is built from TRBV9 and TRBJ2-6; D not certain. The germline CDR1 and CDR2 sequences are SGDLS and YYNGEE. CDR3 length: 11 residues. V was pared by 3 bases and J by 18 bases, with 13 bases between. Here the CDR3 DNA reads TGTGCCAGCAGCGCGGGTGGGCCAGCGACTTTC. Amino acid sequence: CASSAGGPATF. Supplemented by reference TRBV9 and TRBJ2-6, the full variable domain reads DSGVTQTPKHLITATGQRVTLRCSPRSGDLSVYWYQQSLDQGLQFLIQYYNGEERAKGNILERFSAQQFPDLHSELNLSSLELGDSALYFCASSAGGPATFGAGSRLTVL.

The J gene is TRBJ1-4, the V gene TRBV5-4, with D uncertain. CDR3 length equals 12 residues. V gave up 3 bases and J gave up 8 bases, with 8 bases separating them. From germline, CDR1 is SGHNT and CDR2 YYREEE (reference sequence). CDR3 sequence (DNA): TGTGCCAGCAGCTCGGCAGGCGAAAAACTGTTTTTT. Amino acid sequence: CASSSAGEKLFF. The variable domain in full, completed from reference TRBV5-4 and TRBJ1-4, reads ETGVTQSPTHLIKTRGQQVTLRCSSQSGHNTVSWYQQALGQGPQFIFQYYREEENGRGNFPPRFSGLQFPNYSSELNVNALELDDSALYLCASSSAGEKLFFGSGTQLSVL.

This clonotype was recorded many times. The chain recombines TRBV6-2 or TRBV6-3 with TRBJ2-3; the D gene is possibly TRBD2 (6 bases). The V gene's germline CDR1 is MNHEY and CDR2 SVGEGT. Trimming cost V 8 bases and J 8 bases, with 14 bases left between them. The CDR3 has 12 residues. CDR3 DNA: TGTGCCAGCGGGACTCCCTCCGGTACGCAGTATTTT. As protein: CASGTPSGTQYF.

The chain links TRBV20-1 to TRBJ2-7; unclear D gene. Germline CDR1 reads DFQATT; CDR2 reads SNEGSKA (reference sequence). V was trimmed by 1 base and J by 3 bases, leaving 7 bases between them. This CDR3 is 12 amino acids long. The CDR3 here is CSARAWNYEQYV. For the CDR3, the DNA is TGCAGTGCTAGAGCTTGGAACTACGAGCAGTACGTC.

This clonotype has just a few counts. The chain has TRBV5-5 and TRBJ2-1, with 7 bases identical to TRBD1. The CDR3 is 15 amino acids. Germline loops: CDR1 SGHKS, CDR2 YYEKEE (reference sequence). V shed 4 bases and J 3 bases; nucleotides not matched to a gene: 7. CDR3 nucleotide sequence: TGTGCCAGCAGCCCGACAGGGAAATACTACAATGAGCAGTTCTTC. This codes for CASSPTGKYYNEQFF.

V and J are TRBV3-1 and TRBJ2-1; 8 bases are a match to TRBD2. CDR1 and CDR2 (germline): LGHDT, YNNKEL (reference sequence). The CDR3 totals 16 residues. With V trimmed by 3 bases and J by 9 bases, 13 bases remained unmatched. The CDR3 loop reads CASSQGAGGGVAEQFF. CDR3 nucleotides: TGTGCCAGCAGCCAGGGTGCGGGGGGCGGAGTGGCTGAGCAGTTCTTC.

V gene TRBV20-1 combines with J gene TRBJ2-2; 10 bases are a match to TRBD2. CDR1 is DFQATT and CDR2 is SNEGSKA in the germline V gene (reference sequence). This CDR3 has 20 residues. The trim removed 2 bases at V and 3 bases at J, leaving 18 bases unmatched. In DNA, the CDR3 is TGCAGTGCTAGAAATGGAGCGGGGGGGCCCGTATTTCGCGACACCGGGGAGCTGTTTTTT. It codes for CSARNGAGGPVFRDTGELFF.

The chain uses TRBV29-1 and TRBJ1-1; possible D gene TRBD1, 6 bases. CDR1 and CDR2 (germline): SQVTM, ANQGSEA. The CDR3 spans 11 residues. V gave up 6 bases and J gave up 7 bases, with 12 bases separating them. The CDR3 bases are TGCAGCGTGGCGGGGGCAGGTGAAGCTTTCTTT. Translated, it gives CSVAGAGEAFF.

This clonotype turned up a few times. V usage is TRBV2 and J usage is TRBJ2-2, with D perhaps being TRBD1 or TRBD2 (5 bases each). CDR1 is SNHLY, CDR2 FYNNEI, per germline. CDR3 length: 14 residues. The V and J ends lost 6 bases and 5 bases respectively, with 13 bases between them. DNA for the CDR3: TGTGCCAGCAGACCAGGGACCGGGACCGGGGAGCTGTTTTTT. Amino acid sequence: CASRPGTGTGELFF.

The chain has TRBV2 and TRBJ2-5, with 8 bases fitting TRBD2. CDR3 length: 13 residues. Losses at the gene ends were 7 bases for V and 2 bases for J; bases not matched to a gene: 3. CDR1 is SNHLY and CDR2 is FYNNEI in the germline V gene. The CDR3 coding sequence is TGTGCCAGCACACGGGGGGGGCAAGAGACCCAGTACTTC. It translates to CASTRGGQETQYF.